This TCR beta chain emerged from a study of blood T cell repertoires in COVID-19. The overall study: Sources were T cells, B-cell-depleted T cells, or PBMCs; the material itself was cDNA or gDNA.

Using immunoSEQ multiplex PCR, the repertoire was profiled, and TCRdb retains in-frame clones only, with some absent. The table has some 330,000 clones, 86% seen once. Germline-derived CDR1 and CDR2 are MDHEN and SYDVKM. This CDR3 spans 12 amino acids. The V and J ends lost 3 bases and 4 bases respectively, with 6 bases between them. Cohorts were determined from participant-reported clinical history. Cohort 3 donors were reported recovered after two negative PCRs, clearance, or symptom resolution. Sequencing used PBMCs or T cells enriched from blood (not recorded which). The rearrangement joins TRBV28 to TRBJ1-2; D is undetermined. The receptor was derived from a man aged 25-45 years who had recovered from COVID-19. This CDR3 reads CASSLGSYGYTF. CDR3 DNA sequence: TGTGCCAGCAGTTTGGGGAGCTATGGCTACACCTTC.